The 7 T cell receptor beta chains below come from one sample, sequenced in a study of neurological immune-mediated disorders. TCRdb reanalysed the 5' RACE reads using MiXCR and keeps one entry per CDR3 protein. The table records 66,000 or so distinct CDR3 sequences, less than 5.5% of them present only once. The sequenced sample was PBMCs. The origin of the receptors is a woman aged 30 to 39 with multiple sclerosis.

The chain is built from TRBV7-8 and TRBJ1-3, with a tentative D call TRBD1 (5 bases). This CDR3 comprises 14 residues. Germline V lookup: CDR1 SGHVS, CDR2 FQNEAQ. V was cut by 3 bases and J by 6 bases, with 12 bases left in between. CDR3 coding DNA: TGTGCCAGCAGCTTGGAGGGGAGTGAAAACACCATATATTTT. Protein: CASSLEGSENTIYF.

This clonotype was counted many times. The chain has TRBV13 and TRBJ2-3; 9 nucleotides align to TRBD1. J gave up 1 base and V 5 bases, and 7 bases lay outside the gene matches. Germline loops: CDR1 PRHDT, CDR2 FYEKMQ (reference sequence). The CDR3 extends over 16 amino acids. The CDR3 sequence is CASSPTGTGRTDTQYF. The CDR3 DNA is TGTGCCAGCAGCCCAACCGGGACAGGGCGCACAGATACGCAGTATTTT.

This clonotype turned up a few times. A much larger clone is a single base away; this may be a read error. The CDR3 coding sequence is TGCAGCGTCCGGACCGGGGATGAAGCTTTCTTT. Amino acid sequence: CSVRTGDEAFF. The J gene is TRBJ1-1, the V gene TRBV29-1; D is unresolved. CDR3 length: 11 amino acids. Germline CDR1 and CDR2: SQVTM and ANQGSEA. Trimming removed 6 bases at V and 7 bases at J, with 12 bases between.

The table lists this clonotype with many counts. The chain combines TRBV6-2 or TRBV6-3 with TRBJ2-7; TRBD2 might be the D (6 bases). Germline CDR1 is MNHEY and CDR2 is SVGEGT. Trimming shortened V by 7 bases and J by 6 bases, and 16 bases separated the two germline ends. The CDR3 is made up of 13 amino acids. In DNA, the CDR3 is TGTGCCAGCACTGCGACTAGATCCCTCGAGCAGTACTTC. This codes for CASTATRSLEQYF.

This clonotype was detected many times. This chain links TRBV7-9 with TRBJ1-1, with D perhaps TRBD1 (6 bases). CDR1 and CDR2 from the germline V gene are SEHNR and FQNEAQ (reference sequence). This CDR3 is built from 14 residues. Trimming removed 6 bases at V and 1 base at J, with 12 bases between. This CDR3 is CASSIGQKNTEAFF. The DNA for the CDR3 is TGTGCCAGCAGTATCGGACAGAAGAACACTGAAGCTTTCTTT.

This clonotype has at least ten counts. V and J are TRBV29-1 and TRBJ2-2; 8 bases match TRBD2. Germline V lookup: CDR1 SQVTM, CDR2 ANQGSEA. The CDR3 is 12 amino acids. The ends lost 7 bases at V and 4 bases at J; junction bases unmatched: 2. In DNA, the CDR3 is TGCAGCGGGGGGACTAGCACCGGGGAGCTGTTTTTT. This gives the protein CSGGTSTGELFF.

This clonotype was found a few times. The chain joins TRBV12-3 or TRBV12-4 to TRBJ2-5; 8 bases match TRBD1. J was trimmed by 2 bases and V by 4 bases; bases with no gene match: 3. This CDR3 is built from 14 residues. As DNA, the CDR3 is TGTGCCAGCAGTTGGGGACAGGCACAAGAGACCCAGTACTTC. Amino acid sequence: CASSWGQAQETQYF.